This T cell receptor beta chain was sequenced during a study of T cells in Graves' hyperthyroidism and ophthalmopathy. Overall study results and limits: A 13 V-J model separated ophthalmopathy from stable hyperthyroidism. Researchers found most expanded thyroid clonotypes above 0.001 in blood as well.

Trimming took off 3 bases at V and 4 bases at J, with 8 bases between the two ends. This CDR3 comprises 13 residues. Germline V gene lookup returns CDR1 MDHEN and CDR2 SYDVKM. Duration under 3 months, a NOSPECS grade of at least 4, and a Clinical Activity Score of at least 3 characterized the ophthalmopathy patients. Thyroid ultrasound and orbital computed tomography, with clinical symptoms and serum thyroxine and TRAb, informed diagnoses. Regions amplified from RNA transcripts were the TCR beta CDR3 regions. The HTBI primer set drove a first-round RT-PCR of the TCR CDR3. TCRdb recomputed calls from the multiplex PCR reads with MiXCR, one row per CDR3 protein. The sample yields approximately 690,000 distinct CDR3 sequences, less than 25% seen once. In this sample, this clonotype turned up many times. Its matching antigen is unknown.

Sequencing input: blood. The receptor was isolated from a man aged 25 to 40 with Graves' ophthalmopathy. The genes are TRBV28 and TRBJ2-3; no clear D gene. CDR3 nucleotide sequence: TGTGCCAGCAGTTTGGACGGCGCAGATACGCAGTATTTT. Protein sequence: CASSLDGADTQYF. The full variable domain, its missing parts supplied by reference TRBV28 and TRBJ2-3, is DVKVTQSSRYLVKRTGEKVFLECVQDMDHENMFWYRQDPGLGLRLIYFSYDVKMKEKGDIPEGYSVSREKKERFSLILESASTNQTSMYLCASSLDGADTQYFGPGTRLTVL.